This T cell receptor beta chain was documented in a study of vaccination and CD4 T cells after COVID-19. Looking at the study overall: The authors sampled a few convalescent patients on day 14 and on days 161 to 241 post-vaccination.

Germline CDR1 SSHAT, CDR2 FNYEAQ (reference sequence). The CDR3 length is 16 residues. Regarding time point: late sampling 161 to 241 days after vaccination in three convalescent patients. TCRdb passed the PCR reads through MiXCR, listing each CDR3 protein once. The sample lists around 28,000 distinct CDR3 sequences; under 65% were seen once. Only one count was recorded for this clonotype. An end of the junction differs from the germline gene, which may be a read error. This clonotype originated in a human donor who had recovered from COVID-19. This sequence joins TRBV7-7 and TRBJ2-1; TRBD2 matches 7 bases. The material sequenced was CD4+ T cells from blood, taken about 7 months after SARS-CoV-2 vaccination. The CDR3 protein is CASSFGSSGSYNEQFF. The CDR3 nucleotides are TGTGCTAGCAGCTTTGGTTCTAGCGGTTCCTACAATGAGCAGTTCTTC.